These 17 T cell receptor beta chains came from one sample sequenced in a study of T cell responses to AZD1222 COVID-19 vaccine. Produced via immunoSEQ multiplex PCR; TCRdb's table is partial and in-frame only. The sample consists of fewer than 200,000 clones, more than 80% of them appearing once. The sequencing used peripheral blood, collected on day 0 of AZD1222 vaccination. Source of these receptors: an adult in good health.

The CDR3 DNA is TGTGCCAGCAGTGAAGGGAGCCAGCCCCAGCATTTT. Its protein is CASSEGSQPQHF. The chain recombines TRBV6-1 with TRBJ1-5; D not certain. The germline CDR1 and CDR2 sequences are MNHNS and SASEGT. There are 12 residues in the CDR3. Trimming removed 1 base at V and 7 bases at J, with 5 bases between.

CDR3 DNA sequence: TGCAGCGGTCAGACAGCATACTATGGCTACACCTTC. This encodes CSGQTAYYGYTF. J is TRBJ1-2 and V is TRBV29-1; D is possibly TRBD1 (5 bases). Germline assignment: CDR1 SQVTM and CDR2 ANQGSEA. Trimming removed 7 bases from V and 3 bases from J, with 12 bases in between. The CDR3 runs 12 residues.

This sequence joins TRBV28 and TRBJ2-6; no reliable D call. Trimming took 6 bases from V and 0 from J, leaving 6 bases between them. There are 14 residues in the CDR3. CDR1 and CDR2 (germline): MDHEN, SYDVKM. CDR3 protein: CASSHVSGANVLTF. CDR3 nucleotides: TGTGCCAGCAGCCACGTCTCTGGGGCCAACGTCCTGACTTTC.

This chain connects TRBV10-1 to TRBJ1-1; 9 bases are a match to TRBD1. Germline V gives CDR1 WNHNN, CDR2 SYGVQD (reference sequence). This CDR3 is 17 amino acids long. The V segment lost 4 bases and the J segment 0 bases; nucleotides outside the gene matches: 9. In DNA, the CDR3 is TGCGCCAGCAGTGGGAAAGACAGGGGGACGGTGAACACTGAAGCTTTCTTT. It is translated as CASSGKDRGTVNTEAFF.

The rearrangement joins TRBV6-1 to TRBJ1-3; D is undetermined. With 0 bases removed from V and 0 bases from J, the gap between germline ends came to 9 bases. The CDR3 is made up of 16 amino acids. CDR1 is MNHNS, CDR2 SASEGT, per germline. The CDR3 coding sequence is TGTGCCAGCAGTGAAGCTAGACGGAGCTCTGGAAACACCATATATTTT. Its translation is CASSEARRSSGNTIYF.

The chain combines TRBV5-4 with TRBJ2-3; TRBD2 agrees at 11 bases. Losses at the gene ends were 9 bases for V and 4 bases for J; bases not matched to a gene: 7. In germline, CDR1 is SGHNT, CDR2 YYREEE (reference sequence). There are 14 residues in the CDR3. DNA of the CDR3: TGTGCCACGTTTAGCGGGAGGGCCGCAGATACGCAGTATTTT. As protein: CATFSGRAADTQYF.

The CDR3, as DNA: TGTGCCAGTAATCCGACCTCAGGATCAGGGGGGGGTGGTTTCTTT. This codes for CASNPTSGSGGGGFF. The chain combines TRBV19 with TRBJ1-1; 7 nucleotides match TRBD1. CDR1 is LNHDA and CDR2 is SQIVND in the germline V gene (reference sequence). The V segment lost 7 bases and the J segment 13 bases; nucleotides outside the gene matches: 21. CDR3 length: 15 amino acids. Full variable domain (rest looked up from reference TRBV19 and TRBJ1-1): DGGITQSPKYLFRKEGQNVTLSCEQNLNHDAMYWYRQDPGQGLRLIYYSQIVNDFQKGDIAEGYSVSREKKESFPLTVTSAQKNPTAFYLCASNPTSGSGGGGFFGQGTRLTVV.

The V call is TRBV4-2, the J call TRBJ1-5; D is possibly TRBD1 (6 bases). The V end was cut by 0 bases, the J end by 6 bases, with 12 bases between. The CDR3 is 15 residues long. Germline V lookup: CDR1 LGHNA, CDR2 YNFKEQ. The CDR3 loop is CASSQDWGAGQPQHF. CDR3 in DNA: TGTGCCAGCAGCCAAGATTGGGGGGCGGGTCAGCCCCAGCATTTT.

V and J are TRBV7-9 and TRBJ1-1; weak D call: TRBD1 (6 bases). The germline V gene has CDR1 SEHNR and CDR2 FQNEAQ (reference sequence). Between the trimmed V and J ends, which lost 0 bases and 8 bases, there was a span of 16 bases. This CDR3 spans 15 amino acids. The CDR3 here is CASSLALSGGTEAFF. The DNA of the CDR3 is TGTGCCAGCAGCTTAGCTCTCAGTGGGGGCACCGAAGCTTTCTTT.

V usage is TRBV19 and J usage is TRBJ1-5; 9 bases map to TRBD1. The J segment lost 4 bases and the V segment lost 2 bases, leaving 6 bases of the junction unmatched. The germline V gene encodes CDR1 LNHDA and CDR2 SQIVND (reference sequence). The CDR3 is 16 amino acids. CDR3 amino acids: CASSIPPGQGNQPQHF. In DNA form, the CDR3 reads TGTGCCAGTAGTATACCTCCGGGACAGGGAAATCAGCCCCAGCATTTT.

V gene TRBV28 combines with J gene TRBJ1-3; D is possibly TRBD1 (6 bases). Germline V gene lookup returns CDR1 MDHEN and CDR2 SYDVKM. V lost 8 bases, J lost 3 bases, and 17 bases lay in between. The CDR3 is made up of 15 amino acids. The CDR3 protein is CASEETGLSGNTIYF. In DNA, the CDR3 is TGTGCCAGCGAGGAGACAGGTCTAAGTGGAAACACCATATATTTT. Together with reference TRBV28 and TRBJ1-3, the CDR3 gives the full variable domain: DVKVTQSSRYLVKRTGEKVFLECVQDMDHENMFWYRQDPGLGLRLIYFSYDVKMKEKGDIPEGYSVSREKKERFSLILESASTNQTSMYLCASEETGLSGNTIYFGEGSWLTVV.

The V gene is TRBV27, the J gene TRBJ1-2; 9 bases fit TRBD1. There are 16 residues in the CDR3. Trimming removed 3 bases from V and 1 base from J; junction bases left unmatched: 6. CDR1 MNHEY and CDR2 SMNVEV come from the germline V gene (reference sequence). For the CDR3, the DNA is TGTGCCAGCAGTTTTGGGACAGGGCCTTTTAACTATGGCTACACCTTC. Translated: CASSFGTGPFNYGYTF.

This clone was observed a few times. V usage is TRBV5-4 and J usage is TRBJ1-2, with 7 bases lining up with TRBD1. The V segment lost 1 base and the J segment 4 bases; nucleotides outside the gene matches: 1. Per the germline V gene, CDR1 is SGHNT and CDR2 is YYREEE (reference sequence). This CDR3 has 13 amino acids. CDR3 DNA sequence: TGTGCCAGCAGCTTGCAGGGGGGCTATGGCTACACCTTC. Translated: CASSLQGGYGYTF. The whole variable domain, remainder taken from reference TRBV5-4 and TRBJ1-2, is ETGVTQSPTHLIKTRGQQVTLRCSSQSGHNTVSWYQQALGQGPQFIFQYYREEENGRGNFPPRFSGLQFPNYSSELNVNALELDDSALYLCASSLQGGYGYTFGSGTRLTVV.

The count of this clone is one. This chain uses TRBV5-1 with TRBJ2-5, with 7 bases that match TRBD1. Per germline, CDR1 SGHRS and CDR2 YFSETQ. The V and J ends lost 4 bases and 4 bases, in that order; junction bases with no gene match: 7. The CDR3 runs to 14 residues. The CDR3 region is CASSLGQDRETQYF. The CDR3 DNA reads TGCGCCAGCAGCCTAGGACAGGATAGAGAGACCCAGTACTTC.

The chain joins TRBV5-1 to TRBJ1-6, with D perhaps TRBD1 (5 bases). The CDR3 spans 14 residues. CDR1 and CDR2 from the germline V gene are SGHRS and YFSETQ. Trimming shortened V by 4 bases and J by 9 bases, and 14 bases separated the two germline ends. This CDR3 is CASSLAGRGSPLHF. The CDR3 DNA reads TGCGCCAGCAGCCTTGCCGGGAGGGGTTCACCCCTCCACTTT.

This chain uses TRBV4-1 with TRBJ2-7; the match to TRBD1 covers 9 bases. J lost 7 bases, V lost 1 base, and 5 bases had no gene match. Germline V gene sequence: CDR1 MGHRA, CDR2 YSYEKL. This CDR3 region has 14 residues. The DNA for the CDR3 is TGCGCCAGCAGCCAAGTGACAGGGGGAGAGGAGCAGTACTTC. It translates to CASSQVTGGEEQYF.

V gene TRBV5-1 combines with J gene TRBJ1-5; no firm D call. V shed 4 bases and J shed 2 bases, with 7 bases lying between them. The CDR3 totals 13 residues. Looked up from germline, CDR1 is SGHRS and CDR2 is YFSETQ. In nucleotides, the CDR3 is TGCGCCAGCAGCCTGTTGGGCAATCAGCCCCAGCATTTT. This translates into CASSLLGNQPQHF. The entire variable domain, with the rest obtained from reference TRBV5-1 and TRBJ1-5, is as follows: KAGVTQTPRYLIKTRGQQVTLSCSPISGHRSVSWYQQTPGQGLQFLFEYFSETQRNKGNFPGRFSGRQFSNSRSEMNVSTLELGDSALYLCASSLLGNQPQHFGDGTRLSIL.